Below are 31 T cell receptor beta chains sequenced from a single sample in a study of cytomegalovirus exposure and HLA in healthy donors (dated by TCRdb to 2016 to 2017). Preparation of the library involved the immunoSEQ multiplex PCR assay. For the multiplex PCR, a mixture combining 60 forward primers for TCR Vbeta segments and 13 reverse primers for TCR Jbeta segments was used. TCRdb retrieved this table from immuneACCESS and kept in-frame rearrangements only. Not all clones are present; in checked studies, unresolved V genes account for under half, and no reason is known for the remainder. The table of this sample itemizes 96,000 or so clones. The ten largest clones add up to 5.5% to 6.5% of the sample. The sample taken for sequencing was PBMCs. The receptors were sampled from a girl aged 5-17 years in good health and CMV-seropositive.

CDR3 sequence: CASSPSSGVLEKLFF. The CDR3 bases are TGCGCCAGCAGCCCGAGTTCAGGGGTCCTTGAAAAACTGTTTTTT. The chain recombines TRBV5-1 with TRBJ1-4; tentative D call: TRBD1 (6 bases). Germline values: CDR1 SGHRS, CDR2 YFSETQ. The CDR3 is made up of 15 amino acids. V lost 4 bases to trimming and J lost 7 bases, with 17 bases between them.

The CDR3 region is CASSVAIGTGGNEQFF. The CDR3 region has the DNA TGTGCCAGCAGCGTAGCGATCGGGACAGGGGGCAATGAGCAGTTCTTC. The chain links TRBV9 to TRBJ2-1; 11 positions agree with TRBD1. Germline values: CDR1 SGDLS, CDR2 YYNGEE. The length of the CDR3 is 16 residues. J was trimmed by 6 bases and V by 0 bases; bases with no gene match: 5.

The genes are TRBV29-1 and TRBJ2-2; 12 positions agree with TRBD2. This CDR3 is 14 amino acids long. Trimming removed 4 bases from V and 7 bases from J; junction bases left unmatched: 4. Germline V lookup: CDR1 SQVTM, CDR2 ANQGSEA. The CDR3 spells CSVVLAGGDGELFF. For the CDR3, the DNA is TGCAGCGTTGTACTAGCGGGGGGAGACGGGGAGCTGTTTTTT.

V is TRBV5-4 and J is TRBJ1-1; D is unresolved. There are 12 residues in the CDR3. Germline CDR1 reads SGHNT; CDR2 reads YYREEE (reference sequence). Deletions cut 4 bases from V and 6 bases from J, with 10 bases between. CDR3: CASSRSSAEAFF. CDR3 in DNA: TGTGCCAGCAGCCGTAGTTCGGCTGAAGCTTTCTTT.

V usage is TRBV5-4 and J usage is TRBJ2-3, with 12 nucleotides matching TRBD2. V was clipped by 4 bases and J by 2 bases; unmatched bases: 5. Germline assignment: CDR1 SGHNT and CDR2 YYREEE (reference sequence). The length of the CDR3 is 16 residues. The CDR3 bases are TGTGCCAGCAGCGTTAGACTAGCGGGGGCCACAGATACGCAGTATTTT. Translated, it gives CASSVRLAGATDTQYF.

The chain couples TRBV6-1 to TRBJ1-1, with TRBD1 as a possible D gene (5 bases). V lost 7 bases to trimming and J lost 2 bases, with 14 bases between them. Germline V gene sequence: CDR1 MNHNS, CDR2 SASEGT. This CDR3 spans 14 amino acids. CDR3 DNA: TGTGCCAGCATCTTAAAGGGGATAAACACTGAAGCTTTCTTT. Its translation: CASILKGINTEAFF.

The chain carries TRBV5-1 and TRBJ2-1; 10 nucleotides agree with TRBD2. V shed 4 bases, J shed 5 bases, and the junction held 15 bases outside the gene matches. Germline V CDR1 and CDR2: SGHRS, YFSETQ. CDR3 length: 18 residues. This CDR3 is CASSEPRTSGYSDNEQFF. CDR3 nucleotides: TGCGCCAGCAGCGAACCGAGGACTAGCGGCTATTCCGACAATGAGCAGTTCTTC.

The chain combines TRBV2 with TRBJ2-1; 9 bases agree with TRBD1. The length of the CDR3 is 15 residues. From germline, CDR1 is SNHLY and CDR2 FYNNEI. The J segment lost 8 bases and the V segment lost 3 bases, leaving 8 bases of the junction unmatched. The CDR3 spells CASSDWVQGADEQFF. As DNA, the CDR3 is TGTGCCAGCAGTGATTGGGTACAGGGGGCCGATGAGCAGTTCTTC.

The chain links TRBV6-5 to TRBJ1-5, with D possibly TRBD1 on 6 matching bases. The V end was cut by 7 bases, the J end by 7 bases, with 14 bases between. This CDR3 has 13 residues. Germline assignment: CDR1 MNHEY and CDR2 SVGAGI. The CDR3 here is CASTSGGRQPQHF. The CDR3 DNA follows: TGTGCCAGCACCTCGGGGGGCAGGCAGCCCCAGCATTTT.

The CDR3 loop reads CASSVTGAAYEQYF. The CDR3 DNA is TGTGCCAGCAGCGTAACAGGGGCCGCCTACGAGCAGTACTTC. The chain joins TRBV9 to TRBJ2-7; 7 bases map to TRBD1. Germline CDR1 and CDR2: SGDLS and YYNGEE. This CDR3 is 14 amino acids long. J lost 2 bases, V lost 1 base, and 3 bases had no gene match.

The chain employs TRBV28 and TRBJ1-3; no clear D. Germline V lookup: CDR1 MDHEN, CDR2 SYDVKM. The CDR3 is 15 residues long. V gave up 3 bases and J gave up 0 bases, with 9 bases separating them. CDR3: CASSFRRDSGNTIYF. The DNA of the CDR3 is TGTGCCAGCAGTTTTAGGAGGGACTCTGGAAACACCATATATTTT.

V usage is TRBV10-3 and J usage is TRBJ1-1; TRBD1 matches 8 bases. The CDR3 length is 13 residues. V gave up 10 bases and J gave up 2 bases; unmatched junction bases: 6. The germline gives CDR1 ENHRY, CDR2 SYGVKD. The CDR3 nucleotides read TGTGCCAAAAGACAGGGGTTAAACACTGAAGCTTTCTTT. As protein: CAKRQGLNTEAFF.

The chain joins TRBV6-5 to TRBJ1-6, with 7 positions matching TRBD1. CDR1 MNHEY and CDR2 SVGAGI come from the germline V gene. V gave up 2 bases and J gave up 7 bases; unmatched junction bases: 2. This CDR3 has 14 amino acids. The CDR3 sequence is CASSYDRVNSPLHF. CDR3 DNA sequence: TGTGCCAGCAGTTACGACAGGGTGAATTCACCCCTCCACTTT.

The V call is TRBV4-3, the J call TRBJ2-6; TRBD2 agrees at 8 bases. The CDR3 spans 19 residues. Germline loops: CDR1 LGHNA, CDR2 YSLEER. Trimming removed 0 bases from V and 0 bases from J; junction bases left unmatched: 7. The CDR3 region has the DNA TGCGCCAGCAGCCAAGAGATGTCCGGGGGGGGCTCTGGGGCCAACGTCCTGACTTTC. Translation gives CASSQEMSGGGSGANVLTF.

The rearrangement joins TRBV7-3 to TRBJ2-5; 11 nucleotides agree with TRBD2. CDR1 and CDR2 from the germline V gene are SGHTA and FQGTGA. There are 15 residues in the CDR3. The junction had 2 bases not matched to a gene; V was cut back by 0 bases and J by 5 bases. The CDR3, as DNA: TGTGCCAGCAGCTTAACGGGACTAGCGGAGGAGACCCAGTACTTC. Residues: CASSLTGLAEETQYF.

The CDR3 region has the DNA TGCGCCAGCAGCCCAATGGAGCCTGGGGCCAACGTCCTGACTTTC. This codes for CASSPMEPGANVLTF. The chain uses TRBV5-1 and TRBJ2-6; D remains ambiguous. The CDR3 totals 15 residues. The V end was cut by 4 bases, the J end by 2 bases, with 10 bases between. Germline-derived CDR1 and CDR2 are SGHRS and YFSETQ.

The chain recombines TRBV7-3 with TRBJ1-2; possible D gene TRBD1, 5 bases. Germline loops: CDR1 SGHTA, CDR2 FQGTGA. Trimming left V 2 bases short and J 3 bases short, with 13 bases between. The CDR3 contains 15 residues. The CDR3 coding sequence is TGTGCCAGCAGCTTATCGGGGGGAAGTGACTATGGCTACACCTTC. This gives the protein CASSLSGGSDYGYTF.

CDR3 protein: CASSIGQMNTEAFF. The CDR3 DNA follows: TGTGCCAGCAGCATCGGACAGATGAACACTGAAGCTTTCTTT. The rearrangement joins TRBV7-8 to TRBJ1-1, with D possibly being TRBD1 (6 bases). The CDR3 runs 14 residues. CDR1 and CDR2 from the germline V gene are SGHVS and FQNEAQ. V was clipped by 5 bases and J by 0 bases, with 10 bases between them.

The genes are TRBV9 and TRBJ2-5; D is perhaps TRBD2 (6 bases). V was shortened by 5 bases and J by 3 bases, with 14 bases between the two germline ends. The CDR3 runs to 14 residues. Germline V lookup: CDR1 SGDLS, CDR2 YYNGEE. The CDR3, as DNA: TGTGCCAGCAGTTCCGGGACGGGGGAAGAGACCCAGTACTTC. Translated: CASSSGTGEETQYF.

The genes are TRBV5-6 and TRBJ1-1; TRBD1 is a possible D gene (6 bases). CDR1 is SGHDT and CDR2 is YYEEEE in the germline V gene. V was trimmed by 1 base and J by 5 bases, leaving 12 bases between them. The CDR3 spans 14 residues. The CDR3 region is CASSLYTGKTEAFF. Here the CDR3 DNA reads TGTGCCAGCAGCTTGTATACAGGGAAGACTGAAGCTTTCTTT.

The rearrangement joins TRBV5-4 to TRBJ1-6, with 7 bases lining up with TRBD1. The V and J ends lost 4 bases and 10 bases, in that order; junction bases with no gene match: 8. Germline assignment: CDR1 SGHNT and CDR2 YYREEE (reference sequence). The CDR3 runs to 14 residues. This CDR3 reads CASSVTGVQSPLHF. The CDR3 bases are TGTGCCAGCAGCGTCACAGGGGTGCAATCACCCCTCCACTTT.

The rearrangement links TRBV6-6 to TRBJ2-5; 8 positions agree with TRBD2. The CDR3 sequence is 15 residues long. CDR1 and CDR2 (germline): MNHNY, SVGAGI (reference sequence). V dropped 6 bases and J dropped 5; count of bases not matched to a gene: 11. The CDR3 bases are TGTGCCAGCAGGCCACTCGGACGGGGGGGGGAGACCCAGTACTTC. This gives the protein CASRPLGRGGETQYF.

This sequence joins TRBV6-1 and TRBJ2-1; D possibly corresponds to TRBD2 (5 bases). The CDR3 runs 13 residues. Looked up from germline, CDR1 is MNHNS and CDR2 is SASEGT. Between the trimmed V and J ends, which lost 8 bases and 4 bases, there was a span of 12 bases. The CDR3 loop is CASSASGYNEQFF. CDR3 in DNA: TGTGCCAGCTCGGCATCGGGGTACAATGAGCAGTTCTTC.

This chain joins TRBV18 and TRBJ1-1, with D possibly matching TRBD1 (6 bases). The CDR3 runs 17 residues. The V end was cut by 3 bases, the J end by 0 bases, with 17 bases between. Germline CDR1 and CDR2: KGHSH and LQKENI. CDR3 amino acids: CASSPRTVTPLNTEAFF. In DNA, the CDR3 is TGTGCCAGCTCACCCCGGACAGTCACCCCTCTGAACACTGAAGCTTTCTTT.

This rearrangement joins TRBV4-3 to TRBJ1-2, with TRBD1 identical over 8 bases. CDR1 is LGHNA, CDR2 YSLEER, per germline. The CDR3 contains 16 residues. V shed 2 bases, J shed 4 bases, and the junction held 9 bases outside the gene matches. CDR3 nucleotides: TGCGCCAGCAGCCAAAGCCGGACAGGGAGTGGCTATGGCTACACCTTC. Its protein is CASSQSRTGSGYGYTF.

The CDR3 coding sequence is TGTGCCAGCAGCCAAGATTTATTTTCCGGGGGAGGGAGCAATCAGCCCCAGCATTTT. It yields the protein CASSQDLFSGGGSNQPQHF. This sequence joins TRBV4-2 and TRBJ1-5, with a tentative D call TRBD1 (5 bases). V dropped 0 bases and J dropped 1 base, with 19 bases sitting between them. Germline V gives CDR1 LGHNA, CDR2 YNFKEQ. The CDR3 runs to 19 residues.

The J gene is TRBJ2-2, the V gene TRBV7-9; 7 bases line up with TRBD1. This CDR3 comprises 13 residues. Germline V gene lookup returns CDR1 SEHNR and CDR2 FQNEAQ (reference sequence). Trimming at V came to 3 bases and at J to 6 bases, leaving 1 base not matched to a gene. CDR3 nucleotides: TGTGCCAGCAGCTTCGGACAGGCCGGGGAGCTGTTTTTT. Its translation: CASSFGQAGELFF.

The gene calls are TRBV6-1 and TRBJ1-1; D is perhaps TRBD1 (5 bases). Germline V gives CDR1 MNHNS, CDR2 SASEGT. V was shortened by 4 bases and J by 0 bases, with 9 bases between the two germline ends. The CDR3 has 14 residues. CDR3: CASSATDMNTEAFF. The DNA for the CDR3 is TGTGCCAGCAGTGCGACGGACATGAACACTGAAGCTTTCTTT.

The rearrangement uses TRBV30 and TRBJ2-3; TRBD1 matches 7 bases. CDR3 length: 13 residues. CDR1 GTSNPN and CDR2 SVGIG come from the germline V gene (reference sequence). After removal of 7 bases from V and 3 bases from J, the junction contained 7 bases not matched to a gene. Written as DNA, the CDR3 is TGTGCCTACCGACAGGGTACGACAGATACGCAGTATTTT. Amino acid sequence: CAYRQGTTDTQYF.

This chain uses TRBV15 with TRBJ1-6; D not resolved. The length of the CDR3 is 15 residues. Germline V CDR1 and CDR2: LNHNV, YYDKDF (reference sequence). V was pared by 5 bases and J by 6 bases, with 14 bases between. For the CDR3, the DNA is TGTGCCACCAGCTACGGGGAGGGAGGTAATTCACCCCTCCACTTT. It translates to CATSYGEGGNSPLHF.

The V gene is TRBV7-8, the J gene TRBJ2-7; D is undetermined. The CDR3 spans 13 residues. In germline, CDR1 is SGHVS, CDR2 FQNEAQ. V lost 4 bases and J lost 0, with 7 bases in between. The CDR3 protein is CASSYSGSYEQYV. In nucleotides, the CDR3 is TGTGCCAGCAGCTACTCAGGCTCCTACGAGCAGTACGTC.